These 18 T cell receptor beta chains were all obtained from the same sample, sequenced in a study of cytomegalovirus exposure and HLA in healthy donors. In the PCR, 60 Vbeta and 13 Jbeta primers were used. Sequenced by immunoSEQ multiplex PCR; TCRdb stores in-frame clones only, minus some. The data hold under 250,000 clones, with roughly four fifths observed a single time. The sample was PBMCs. The receptors stem from a woman aged 55 to 70 in good health and CMV-seropositive.

The rearrangement uses TRBV7-3 and TRBJ2-7; 7 positions match TRBD2. Looked up from germline, CDR1 is SGHTA and CDR2 is FQGTGA. The CDR3 consists of 14 residues. Trimming at V came to 1 base and at J to 6 bases, leaving 6 bases not matched to a gene. CDR3 bases: TGTGCCAGCAGCTTAAGCCTAACTAGCGCCGAGCAGTACTTC. Its translation: CASSLSLTSAEQYF. Drawing the rest from reference TRBV7-3 and TRBJ2-7, the complete variable domain is GAGVSQTPSNKVTEKGKYVELRCDPISGHTALYWYRQSLGQGPEFLIYFQGTGAADDSGLPNDRFFAVRPEGSVSTLKIQRTERGDSAVYLCASSLSLTSAEQYFGPGTRLTVT.

The rearrangement joins TRBV5-1 to TRBJ2-5; 9 nucleotides line up with TRBD2. There are 18 residues in the CDR3. Germline V CDR1 and CDR2: SGHRS, YFSETQ. Trimming removed 4 bases from V and 2 bases from J; junction bases left unmatched: 15. The CDR3 spells CASSPRFGGRVLQETQYF. The CDR3, as DNA: TGCGCCAGCAGCCCCCGTTTTGGCGGGAGGGTACTTCAAGAGACCCAGTACTTC.

The gene calls are TRBV5-5 and TRBJ1-5, with 7 bases lining up with TRBD1. CDR1 is SGHKS, CDR2 YYEKEE, per germline (reference sequence). This CDR3 is built from 16 residues. J was trimmed by 3 bases and V by 3 bases; bases with no gene match: 9. CDR3 bases: TGTGCCAGCAGCTCCGAGGCAGGGGGTGTCAATCAGCCCCAGCATTTT. It translates to CASSSEAGGVNQPQHF. Filled out from reference TRBV5-5 and TRBJ1-5, the complete variable domain reads DAGVTQSPTHLIKTRGQQVTLRCSPISGHKSVSWYQQVLGQGPQFIFQYYEKEERGRGNFPDRFSARQFPNYSSELNVNALLLGDSALYLCASSSEAGGVNQPQHFGDGTRLSIL.

The chain carries TRBV5-1 and TRBJ2-1; D is possibly TRBD1 (6 bases). The germline V and J ends were trimmed by 2 bases and 5 bases, with 23 bases remaining between them. The CDR3 is made up of 18 amino acids. CDR1 SGHRS and CDR2 YFSETQ come from the germline V gene. CDR3 DNA sequence: TGCGCCAGCAGCTTCAAAAAACAGGGCCCTGGGGGTCACAATGAGCAGTTCTTC. It translates to CASSFKKQGPGGHNEQFF. Full variable domain (outside the CDR3, taken from reference TRBV5-1 and TRBJ2-1): KAGVTQTPRYLIKTRGQQVTLSCSPISGHRSVSWYQQTPGQGLQFLFEYFSETQRNKGNFPGRFSGRQFSNSRSEMNVSTLELGDSALYLCASSFKKQGPGGHNEQFFGPGTRLTVL.

The chain carries TRBV28 and TRBJ1-6, with TRBD1 matching over 7 bases. With V trimmed by 2 bases and J by 7 bases, 5 bases remained unmatched. The CDR3 length is 15 residues. Germline V lookup: CDR1 MDHEN, CDR2 SYDVKM. The CDR3 nucleotides are TGTGCCAGCAGTTTAAACAGGGGATTGAATTCACCCCTCCACTTT. Translating it yields CASSLNRGLNSPLHF.

The genes are TRBV5-1 and TRBJ1-1, with D possibly being TRBD1 (5 bases). V lost 4 bases and J lost 3, with 16 bases in between. CDR1 SGHRS and CDR2 YFSETQ come from the germline V gene. CDR3 length: 15 residues. The CDR3 sequence: CASSPQGGGHTEAFF. DNA for the CDR3: TGCGCCAGCAGCCCCCAGGGCGGGGGTCACACTGAAGCTTTCTTT.

The V call is TRBV7-8, the J call TRBJ1-4; 7 bases line up with TRBD1. V dropped 2 bases and J dropped 8; count of bases not matched to a gene: 5. The V gene's germline CDR1 is SGHVS and CDR2 FQNEAQ. The length of the CDR3 is 14 residues. CDR3: CASSLNRGREKLFF. DNA for the CDR3: TGTGCCAGCAGCTTAAACAGGGGTAGGGAAAAACTGTTTTTT.

Here the CDR3 reads CASSVDPGSISGNTIYF. DNA of the CDR3: TGTGCCAGCAGCGTAGACCCGGGGTCGATCTCTGGAAACACCATATATTTT. This chain connects TRBV9 to TRBJ1-3; no definite D call. The CDR3 loop spans 17 amino acids. V lost 0 bases, J lost 0 bases, and 13 bases lay in between. The germline gives CDR1 SGDLS, CDR2 YYNGEE.

The chain carries TRBV11-1 and TRBJ2-7; tentatively, D is TRBD1 (6 bases). The length of the CDR3 is 14 residues. The V gene's germline CDR1 is SGHAT and CDR2 FQDESV (reference sequence). Trimming stripped 5 bases from V and 1 base from J, with 12 bases between. The CDR3 coding sequence is TGTGCCAGCAGCGTGGCCGACAGGTCCTACGAGCAGTACTTC. It specifies CASSVADRSYEQYF.

This clone was seen a handful of times. The chain joins TRBV9 to TRBJ2-5; D is perhaps TRBD2 (5 bases). The CDR3 length is 12 residues. Looked up from germline, CDR1 is SGDLS and CDR2 is YYNGEE. V lost 4 bases to trimming and J lost 4 bases, with 8 bases between them. The CDR3 DNA sequence: TGTGCCAGCAGCCTGGGGAGAGAGACCCAGTACTTC. This gives the protein CASSLGRETQYF.

The CDR3 region has the DNA TGTGCCAGCTCATCAGCCAACGTCCTGACTTTC. Protein: CASSSANVLTF. V is TRBV6-1 and J is TRBJ2-6; D is unclear. CDR1 is MNHNS and CDR2 is SASEGT in the germline V gene. V was shortened by 8 bases and J by 7 bases, with 6 bases between the two germline ends. The CDR3 is 11 amino acids.

V is TRBV28 and J is TRBJ2-2, with D possibly matching TRBD2 (6 bases). This CDR3 spans 15 amino acids. V lost 8 bases to trimming and J lost 0 bases, with 13 bases between them. Germline CDR1 and CDR2: MDHEN and SYDVKM. DNA of the CDR3: TGTGCCAGCGGGTCATCTAGCGCGAACACCGGGGAGCTGTTTTTT. Residues: CASGSSSANTGELFF.

The CDR3 nucleotides read TGTGCCAGCAGGATTCAGGGGGCGTCTAATGAAAAACTGTTTTTT. Protein sequence: CASRIQGASNEKLFF. The chain employs TRBV5-4 and TRBJ1-4, with 8 bases identical to TRBD1. The CDR3 sequence is 15 residues long. CDR1 and CDR2 (germline): SGHNT, YYREEE (reference sequence). J gave up 3 bases and V 5 bases, and 6 bases lay outside the gene matches.

The chain carries TRBV5-1 and TRBJ2-1; TRBD2 aligns across 8 bases. V gave up 7 bases and J gave up 5 bases; unmatched junction bases: 32. In germline, CDR1 is SGHRS, CDR2 YFSETQ. The CDR3 runs to 22 residues. CDR3 region: CASAPSAASGSGGTGGNNEQFF. DNA for the CDR3: TGCGCCAGCGCTCCCTCAGCTGCTAGCGGGTCGGGCGGAACCGGGGGAAACAATGAGCAGTTCTTC. The full variable domain, with the rest looked up from reference TRBV5-1 and TRBJ2-1, is KAGVTQTPRYLIKTRGQQVTLSCSPISGHRSVSWYQQTPGQGLQFLFEYFSETQRNKGNFPGRFSGRQFSNSRSEMNVSTLELGDSALYLCASAPSAASGSGGTGGNNEQFFGPGTRLTVL.

The chain is built from TRBV12-2 and TRBJ1-4. TRBV12-2 is a pseudogene. The CDR3 loop spans 14 amino acids. The CDR3 DNA reads as TGTGCAAGCGCGGGGAGGGGGTCCGATGAAAAACTGTTTTTT. Residues: CASAGRGSDEKLFF.

V gene TRBV20-1 combines with J gene TRBJ2-7; D not resolved. The CDR3 extends over 11 amino acids. Trimming removed 2 bases from V and 4 bases from J, with 6 bases in between. Looked up from germline, CDR1 is DFQATT and CDR2 is SNEGSKA (reference sequence). CDR3 loop: CSARSLYEQYF. CDR3 in DNA: TGCAGTGCTAGATCACTATACGAGCAGTACTTC.

The chain joins TRBV7-6 to TRBJ2-6; 8 nucleotides align to TRBD2. CDR1 is SGHVS, CDR2 FNYEAQ, per germline. V dropped 1 base and J dropped 0; count of bases not matched to a gene: 8. CDR3 length: 19 amino acids. The CDR3: CASSLEAGGLGSGANVLTF. For the CDR3, the DNA is TGTGCCAGCAGCTTAGAGGCGGGGGGTCTCGGCTCTGGGGCCAACGTCCTGACTTTC.

For the CDR3, the DNA is TGTGCCAGCAGTCCTGGTATGAGCTCCTACAATGAGCAGTTCTTC. Its translation is CASSPGMSSYNEQFF. The rearrangement uses TRBV27 and TRBJ2-1; D remains ambiguous. Looked up from germline, CDR1 is MNHEY and CDR2 is SMNVEV (reference sequence). V lost 5 bases to trimming and J lost 0 bases, with 11 bases between them. The CDR3 extends over 15 amino acids.